The source of this TCR beta chain is a study of synovial regulatory T cells in juvenile arthritis. Study-level points and caveats: Inflammation-associated Treg cells in blood had less TCR diversity than the remaining blood Treg cells.

CDR1 MGHRA and CDR2 YSYEKL come from the germline V gene. There are 20 residues in the CDR3. The DNA sequence is not available. The assay was immunoSEQ multiplex PCR, and TCRdb's table has in-frame clones only and misses some. This sample lists some 10,000 clones; its ten largest clones have 0.35%. Points on this clone: Its antigen is not known.

Eleven-patient cohort: roughly 11 active juvenile idiopathic arthritis patients, 3 polyarticular, 8 oligoarticular. Median age around 12 years (about 2.1-22.9); median disease duration approximately seven years (0.2-19.1). The TCR was taken from a donor younger than 30 with juvenile idiopathic arthritis. This chain uses TRBV4-1 with TRBJ2-3; there is no DNA to check the TCRdb D call of TRBD2. Sequencing was done on a sample of Treg cells from blood. The sample's subset: remaining (HLA-DR-negative) circulating blood Treg cells. The CDR3 reads CASSQESPRGGRVAADTQYF.